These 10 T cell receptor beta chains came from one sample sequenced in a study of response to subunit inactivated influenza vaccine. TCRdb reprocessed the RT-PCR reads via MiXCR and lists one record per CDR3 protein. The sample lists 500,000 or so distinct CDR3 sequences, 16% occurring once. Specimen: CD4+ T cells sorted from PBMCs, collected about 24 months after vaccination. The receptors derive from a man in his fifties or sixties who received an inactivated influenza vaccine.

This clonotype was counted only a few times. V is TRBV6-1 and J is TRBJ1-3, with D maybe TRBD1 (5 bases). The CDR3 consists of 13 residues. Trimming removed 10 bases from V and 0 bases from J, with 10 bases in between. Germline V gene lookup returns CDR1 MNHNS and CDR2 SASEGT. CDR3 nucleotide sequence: TGTGCCATACAGGAGTACTCTGGAAACACCATATATTTT. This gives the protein CAIQEYSGNTIYF.

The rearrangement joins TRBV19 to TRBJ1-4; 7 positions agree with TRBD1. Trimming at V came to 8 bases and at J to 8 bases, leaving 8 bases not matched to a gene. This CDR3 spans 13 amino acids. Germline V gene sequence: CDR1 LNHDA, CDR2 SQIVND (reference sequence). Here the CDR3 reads CASGRQGWEKLFF. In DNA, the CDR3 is TGTGCCAGTGGGCGACAGGGTTGGGAAAAACTGTTTTTT.

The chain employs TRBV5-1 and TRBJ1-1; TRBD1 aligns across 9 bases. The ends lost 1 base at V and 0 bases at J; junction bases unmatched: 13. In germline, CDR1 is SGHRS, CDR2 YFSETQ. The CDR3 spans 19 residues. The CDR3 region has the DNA TGCGCCAGCAGCTTGAGGCCCGAGGGACAGGGAATGGTGAACACTGAAGCTTTCTTT. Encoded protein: CASSLRPEGQGMVNTEAFF.

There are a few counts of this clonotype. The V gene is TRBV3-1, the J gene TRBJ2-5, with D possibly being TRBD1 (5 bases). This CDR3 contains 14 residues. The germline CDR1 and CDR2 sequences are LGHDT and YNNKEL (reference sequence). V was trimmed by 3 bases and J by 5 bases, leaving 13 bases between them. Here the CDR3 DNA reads TGTGCCAGCAGCCACAGGGCAGTTTTTGAGACCCAGTACTTC. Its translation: CASSHRAVFETQYF.

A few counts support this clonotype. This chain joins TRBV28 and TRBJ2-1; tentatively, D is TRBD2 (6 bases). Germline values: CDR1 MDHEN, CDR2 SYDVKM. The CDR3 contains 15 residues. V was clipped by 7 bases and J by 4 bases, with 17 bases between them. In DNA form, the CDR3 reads TGTGCCAGCACCTTGACCGGGAGTGGTTACAATGAGCAGTTCTTC. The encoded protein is CASTLTGSGYNEQFF. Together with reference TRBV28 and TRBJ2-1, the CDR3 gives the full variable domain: DVKVTQSSRYLVKRTGEKVFLECVQDMDHENMFWYRQDPGLGLRLIYFSYDVKMKEKGDIPEGYSVSREKKERFSLILESASTNQTSMYLCASTLTGSGYNEQFFGPGTRLTVL.

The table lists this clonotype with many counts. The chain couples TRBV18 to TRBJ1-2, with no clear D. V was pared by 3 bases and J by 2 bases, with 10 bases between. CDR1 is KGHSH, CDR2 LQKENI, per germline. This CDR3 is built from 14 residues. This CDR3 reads CASSPEGGNYGYTF. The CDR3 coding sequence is TGTGCCAGCTCACCGGAGGGCGGGAACTATGGCTACACCTTC.

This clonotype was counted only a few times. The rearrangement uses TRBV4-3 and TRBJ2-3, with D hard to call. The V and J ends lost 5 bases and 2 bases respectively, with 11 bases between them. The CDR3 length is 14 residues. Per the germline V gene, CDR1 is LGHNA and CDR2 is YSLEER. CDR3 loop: CASSSTAFTDTQYF. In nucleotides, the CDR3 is TGCGCCAGCAGCAGCACAGCTTTCACAGATACGCAGTATTTT.

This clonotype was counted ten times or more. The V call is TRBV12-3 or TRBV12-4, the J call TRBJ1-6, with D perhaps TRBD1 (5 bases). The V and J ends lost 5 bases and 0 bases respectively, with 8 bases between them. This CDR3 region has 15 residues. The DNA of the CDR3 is TGTGCCAGCAGTAGGGGAGGCTCCTATAATTCACCCCTCCACTTT. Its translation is CASSRGGSYNSPLHF.

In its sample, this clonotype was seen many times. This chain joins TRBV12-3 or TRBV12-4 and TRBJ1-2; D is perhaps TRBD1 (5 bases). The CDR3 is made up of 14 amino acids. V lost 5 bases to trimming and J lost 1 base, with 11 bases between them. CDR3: CASSPTTVNYGYTF. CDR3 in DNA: TGTGCCAGCAGTCCGACGACAGTTAACTATGGCTACACCTTC.

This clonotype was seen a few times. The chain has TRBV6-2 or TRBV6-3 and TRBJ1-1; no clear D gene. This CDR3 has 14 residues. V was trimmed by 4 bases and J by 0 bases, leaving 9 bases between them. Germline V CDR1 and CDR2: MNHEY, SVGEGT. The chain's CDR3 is CASSSHRMNTEAFF. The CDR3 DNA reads TGTGCCAGCAGTTCCCACCGAATGAACACTGAAGCTTTCTTT.